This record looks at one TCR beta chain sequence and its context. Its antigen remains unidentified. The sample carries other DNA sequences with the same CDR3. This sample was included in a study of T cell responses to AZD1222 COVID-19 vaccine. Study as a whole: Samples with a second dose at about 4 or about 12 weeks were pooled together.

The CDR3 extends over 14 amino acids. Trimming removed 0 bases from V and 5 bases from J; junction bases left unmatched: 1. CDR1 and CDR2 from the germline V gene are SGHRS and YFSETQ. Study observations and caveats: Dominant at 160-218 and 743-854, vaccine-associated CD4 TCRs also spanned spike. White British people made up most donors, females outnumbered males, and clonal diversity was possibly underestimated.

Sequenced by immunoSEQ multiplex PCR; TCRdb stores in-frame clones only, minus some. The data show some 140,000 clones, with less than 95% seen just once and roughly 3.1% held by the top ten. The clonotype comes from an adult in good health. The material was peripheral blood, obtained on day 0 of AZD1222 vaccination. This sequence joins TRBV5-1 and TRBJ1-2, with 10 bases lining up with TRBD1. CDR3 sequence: CASSLGTGGYGYTF. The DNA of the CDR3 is TGCGCCAGCAGCTTGGGGACAGGGGGGTATGGCTACACCTTC.